The 25 T cell receptor beta chains presented below share a single source sample, sequenced in a study of T cell responses to AZD1222 COVID-19 vaccine. TCRdb keeps only in-frame clones here, not all; method: immunoSEQ multiplex PCR. The table includes 100,000 to 150,000 clones, about 79% detected once. The material sequenced was peripheral blood, taken 28 days after the second AZD1222 dose. The source of these receptors is an adult who received the AZD1222 COVID-19 vaccine.

The chain has TRBV2 and TRBJ1-5; D gene ambiguous. This CDR3 is 13 amino acids long. Germline CDR1 is SNHLY and CDR2 is FYNNEI. Trimming cost V 7 bases and J 1 base, with 8 bases left between them. The CDR3 region has the DNA TGTGCCAGCACGACGGAGAGCAATCAGCCCCAGCATTTT. Translation: CASTTESNQPQHF. The variable domain in full, with the rest retrieved from reference TRBV2 and TRBJ1-5, is EPEVTQTPSHQVTQMGQEVILRCVPISNHLYFYWYRQILGQKVEFLVSFYNNEISEKSEIFDDQFSVERPDGSNFTLKIRSTKLEDSAMYFCASTTESNQPQHFGDGTRLSIL.

The chain has TRBV28 and TRBJ1-6, with 10 bases lining up with TRBD1. The CDR3 length is 16 residues. CDR1 and CDR2 (germline): MDHEN, SYDVKM. V dropped 6 bases and J dropped 19; count of bases not matched to a gene: 21. CDR3 region: CASSSLGGQGRRDQHF. CDR3 nucleotide sequence: TGTGCCAGCAGCTCACTGGGGGGACAGGGGCGCCGGGACCAACACTTT.

The CDR3 protein is CASRYRPRQGYYEQYF. In DNA form, the CDR3 reads TGTGCAAGTCGCTACAGACCGAGACAGGGGTACTACGAGCAGTACTTC. The chain joins TRBV12-2 to TRBJ2-7; TRBD1, the table's D call, was not compared with the DNA. TRBV12-2 represents a pseudogene. The CDR3 covers 16 residues.

The chain uses TRBV9 and TRBJ2-2; no firm D call. The germline V gene has CDR1 SGDLS and CDR2 YYNGEE. The CDR3 covers 14 residues. Trimming removed 0 bases at V and 4 bases at J, with 7 bases between. The CDR3 sequence: CASSVGALTGELFF. CDR3 sequence (DNA): TGTGCCAGCAGCGTAGGGGCTCTCACCGGGGAGCTGTTTTTT.

This chain uses TRBV19 with TRBJ1-4; D perhaps matches TRBD1 (5 bases). Germline V gene sequence: CDR1 LNHDA, CDR2 SQIVND (reference sequence). Deletions cut 9 bases from V and 4 bases from J, with 15 bases between. This CDR3 region has 14 residues. The CDR3 sequence: CASKQERLNEKLFF. Here the CDR3 DNA reads TGTGCCAGCAAACAGGAGCGCCTTAATGAAAAACTGTTTTTT.

V gene TRBV28 combines with J gene TRBJ1-2, with TRBD1 as a possible D gene (5 bases). From germline, CDR1 is MDHEN and CDR2 SYDVKM. V lost 3 bases to trimming and J lost 7 bases, with 15 bases between them. This CDR3 has 14 residues. This CDR3 reads CASSFGQGVRGYTF. Written as DNA, the CDR3 is TGTGCCAGCAGTTTCGGGCAGGGTGTGCGTGGCTACACCTTC.

The chain is built from TRBV27 and TRBJ2-3; D is uncertain. There are 11 residues in the CDR3. Germline V gene sequence: CDR1 MNHEY, CDR2 SMNVEV (reference sequence). V lost 2 bases to trimming and J lost 6 bases, with 3 bases between them. The DNA for the CDR3 is TGTGCCAGCAGTTTAGGGGATACGCAGTATTTT. Protein product: CASSLGDTQYF.

V gene TRBV25-1 combines with J gene TRBJ2-1; D gene ambiguous. V lost 4 bases to trimming and J lost 4 bases, with 5 bases between them. Germline V lookup: CDR1 MGHDK, CDR2 SYGVNS. The CDR3 extends over 12 amino acids. The CDR3 sequence: CASSVAYNEQFF. The CDR3, as DNA: TGTGCCAGCAGTGTCGCGTACAATGAGCAGTTCTTC.

The table lists this clone with a count of one. CDR3 protein: CAWTRTDEKLFF. As DNA, the CDR3 is TGTGCCTGGACCAGGACGGATGAAAAACTGTTTTTT. V is TRBV30 and J is TRBJ1-4; D remains ambiguous. Per the germline V gene, CDR1 is GTSNPN and CDR2 is SVGIG (reference sequence). The V end was cut by 4 bases, the J end by 6 bases, with 9 bases between. CDR3 length: 12 residues.

The V gene is TRBV28, the J gene TRBJ1-5; 7 bases align to TRBD1. J gave up 3 bases and V 8 bases, and 4 bases lay outside the gene matches. Looked up from germline, CDR1 is MDHEN and CDR2 is SYDVKM. This CDR3 spans 13 amino acids. CDR3 in amino acids: CASGTADNQPQHF. The CDR3 DNA reads as TGTGCCAGCGGGACAGCGGACAATCAGCCCCAGCATTTT.

The rearrangement links TRBV18 to TRBJ1-5; TRBD1 might be the D (6 bases). Germline lookup yields CDR1 KGHSH and CDR2 LQKENI. Trimming shortened V by 6 bases and J by 7 bases, and 16 bases separated the two germline ends. The CDR3 is 14 amino acids. The CDR3 here is CASSRAEQGQPQHF. CDR3 bases: TGTGCCAGCTCTCGGGCGGAACAGGGACAGCCCCAGCATTTT.

A few counts support this clone. The chain combines TRBV6-6 with TRBJ2-1, with D perhaps TRBD2 (6 bases). The CDR3 is made up of 10 amino acids. From germline, CDR1 is MNHNY and CDR2 SVGAGI (reference sequence). V was trimmed by 7 bases and J by 13 bases, leaving 11 bases between them. The CDR3, as DNA: TGTGCCAGCAAAGGGGAGGTCCAGTTCTTC. Protein product: CASKGEVQFF.

V and J are TRBV29-1 and TRBJ1-1; D remains unclear. Germline V gives CDR1 SQVTM, CDR2 ANQGSEA. Between the trimmed V and J ends, which lost 3 bases and 6 bases, there was a span of 11 bases. The length of the CDR3 is 12 residues. CDR3 loop: CSVDHSGSEAFF. The CDR3 region has the DNA TGCAGCGTTGATCACTCGGGCTCTGAAGCTTTCTTT.

The chain employs TRBV5-6 and TRBJ1-1; the D is unclear. The V end was cut by 0 bases, the J end by 2 bases, with 5 bases between. Germline values: CDR1 SGHDT, CDR2 YYEEEE. This CDR3 has 13 amino acids. CDR3 sequence reads: CASSLVRNTEAFF. CDR3 DNA: TGTGCCAGCAGCTTGGTGAGAAACACTGAAGCTTTCTTT.

This chain uses TRBV4-1 with TRBJ1-2; TRBD1 might be the D (6 bases). V was trimmed by 0 bases and J by 8 bases, leaving 16 bases between them. The CDR3 length is 15 residues. Germline values: CDR1 MGHRA, CDR2 YSYEKL. The chain's CDR3 is CASSQEESGGRGYTF. CDR3 sequence (DNA): TGCGCCAGCAGCCAAGAGGAGTCGGGGGGCCGGGGCTACACCTTC.

The CDR3 sequence is CASSFLGTAYGYTF. CDR3 bases: TGTGCCAGCAGCTTTCTGGGGACAGCTTATGGCTACACCTTC. The rearrangement joins TRBV11-2 to TRBJ1-2; 7 positions agree with TRBD1. Germline V gene lookup returns CDR1 SGHAT and CDR2 FQNNGV. V shed 3 bases and J 5 bases; nucleotides not matched to a gene: 6. This CDR3 has 14 residues.

The sample holds a few counts of this clone. The chain recombines TRBV6-4 with TRBJ2-7; D uncertain. The CDR3 consists of 12 residues. Between the trimmed V and J ends, which lost 3 bases and 11 bases, there was a span of 14 bases. From germline, CDR1 is MRHNA and CDR2 SNTAGT. This CDR3 is CASSESDGWKYF. The CDR3 DNA follows: TGTGCCAGCAGTGAATCGGACGGTTGGAAGTACTTC.

The V gene is TRBV7-9, the J gene TRBJ1-2; the D is unclear. Germline values: CDR1 SEHNR, CDR2 FQNEAQ (reference sequence). The V gene lost 7 bases and the J gene lost 6 bases, with 9 bases spanning the gap. This CDR3 comprises 11 residues. CDR3 protein: CASTWTDGYTF. In DNA, the CDR3 is TGTGCCAGCACTTGGACGGATGGCTACACCTTC.

A word on this clone: Additional DNA sequences in this sample encode the identical CDR3. This chain uses TRBV18 with TRBJ1-1, with D possibly matching TRBD1 (5 bases). V shed 0 bases and J shed 1 base, with 9 bases lying between them. The germline gives CDR1 KGHSH, CDR2 LQKENI. CDR3 length equals 15 residues. Here the CDR3 DNA reads TGTGCCAGCTCACCACCAGGTAGGGGGAACACTGAAGCTTTCTTT. Translated: CASSPPGRGNTEAFF.

This clone was recorded a few times. This chain joins TRBV4-3 and TRBJ1-6; perhaps TRBD1 as D (5 bases). This CDR3 contains 18 residues. Trimming stripped 0 bases from V and 11 bases from J, with 23 bases between. The germline V gene encodes CDR1 LGHNA and CDR2 YSLEER. The CDR3 DNA sequence: TGCGCCAGCAGCCAAGATACCCCAGGGTCTATCGTACTGACACCCCTCCACTTT. It specifies CASSQDTPGSIVLTPLHF.

The chain joins TRBV5-4 to TRBJ2-1, with D perhaps being TRBD1 or TRBD2 (5 bases each). The CDR3 runs to 16 residues. The ends were cut back, 0 bases at V and 0 bases at J, with 10 bases in the middle. The germline gives CDR1 SGHNT, CDR2 YYREEE (reference sequence). The CDR3 DNA follows: TGTGCCAGCAGCTTGGGAGGGGCTAGCTCCTACAATGAGCAGTTCTTC. As protein: CASSLGGASSYNEQFF. Full variable domain (remainder filled in from reference TRBV5-4 and TRBJ2-1): ETGVTQSPTHLIKTRGQQVTLRCSSQSGHNTVSWYQQALGQGPQFIFQYYREEENGRGNFPPRFSGLQFPNYSSELNVNALELDDSALYLCASSLGGASSYNEQFFGPGTRLTVL.

The chain links TRBV5-1 to TRBJ1-4, with D uncertain. Trimming shortened V by 2 bases and J by 7 bases, and 12 bases separated the two germline ends. Germline CDR1 and CDR2: SGHRS and YFSETQ. The CDR3 covers 14 residues. CDR3 region: CASSFTGSAEKLFF. In nucleotides, the CDR3 is TGCGCCAGCAGCTTTACGGGGTCTGCTGAAAAACTGTTTTTT.

The rearrangement joins TRBV27 to TRBJ1-4; D is perhaps TRBD1 (6 bases). Germline V lookup: CDR1 MNHEY, CDR2 SMNVEV (reference sequence). The CDR3 covers 16 residues. The ends were cut back, 5 bases at V and 4 bases at J, with 17 bases in the middle. The CDR3 DNA is TGTGCCAGCAGTCCCCTCCGCAGGGGCCTTAATGAAAAACTGTTTTTT. As protein: CASSPLRRGLNEKLFF.

The V gene is TRBV25-1, the J gene TRBJ2-1; no clear D. This CDR3 region has 14 residues. From germline, CDR1 is MGHDK and CDR2 SYGVNS. Trimming shortened V by 5 bases and J by 1 base, and 9 bases separated the two germline ends. Written as DNA, the CDR3 is TGTGCCAGCAGTAGGGTTGCGTCCTACAATGAGCAGTTCTTC. This codes for CASSRVASYNEQFF.

J is TRBJ1-5 and V is TRBV3-1 (or the pseudogene TRBV3-2); a possible D gene is TRBD1 (5 bases). Germline CDR1 is LGHDT and CDR2 is YNNKEL (reference sequence). Trimming pared 4 bases from V and 6 bases from J, leaving 19 bases between. The CDR3 runs 16 residues. Written as DNA, the CDR3 is TGTGCCAGCAGCCCTGGCCTGGGGGTGATTAGTCAGCCCCAGCATTTT. This sequence encodes CASSPGLGVISQPQHF.